This T cell receptor (beta chain) was captured in a study of cytomegalovirus exposure and HLA in healthy donors. In the PCR, 60 Vbeta and 13 Jbeta primers were used. Assay used: immunoSEQ multiplex PCR; TCRdb lists only in-frame clones, some missing. The table has 150,000 to 200,000 clones, around 78% seen once; the top ten hold around 14%. CDR3 length equals 14 residues. CDR1 and CDR2 (germline): ENHRY, SYGVKD. Trimming removed 3 bases from V and 4 bases from J; junction bases left unmatched: 5. The specimen sequenced was PBMCs. The clonotype comes from a woman under 40 in good health and CMV-seropositive. The genes are TRBV10-3 and TRBJ2-7; 8 bases line up with TRBD2. The CDR3 nucleotides read TGTGCCATCAGTGACGAGCGGGAGAGGTACGAGCAGTACTTC. This gives the protein CAISDERERYEQYF.